These 23 T cell receptor beta chains share one sample of origin, sequenced in a study of cytomegalovirus exposure and HLA in healthy donors. This PCR relied on a set of 60 Vbeta primers and 13 Jbeta primers. Here immunoSEQ multiplex PCR was the method, and the copy in TCRdb shows in-frame clones only, minus some. The table shows some 130,000 clones, with 60% to 85% occurring only once. The sample taken for sequencing was PBMCs. The receptors derive from a woman younger than 30 in good health and CMV-seronegative.

V gene TRBV5-4 combines with J gene TRBJ2-7; possibly TRBD2 for D (6 bases). Between the trimmed V and J ends, which lost 4 bases and 2 bases, there was a span of 13 bases. The CDR3 has 14 amino acids. The V gene's germline CDR1 is SGHNT and CDR2 YYREEE (reference sequence). The CDR3 loop reads CASSSSSVPYEQYF. CDR3 DNA: TGTGCCAGCAGCAGCTCTAGCGTTCCCTACGAGCAGTACTTC. Drawing the rest from reference TRBV5-4 and TRBJ2-7, the complete variable domain is ETGVTQSPTHLIKTRGQQVTLRCSSQSGHNTVSWYQQALGQGPQFIFQYYREEENGRGNFPPRFSGLQFPNYSSELNVNALELDDSALYLCASSSSSVPYEQYFGPGTRLTVT.

The chain uses TRBV15 and TRBJ2-2, with TRBD2 identical over 10 bases. From germline, CDR1 is LNHNV and CDR2 YYDKDF (reference sequence). After removal of 5 bases from V and 6 bases from J, the junction contained 9 bases not matched to a gene. The CDR3 consists of 16 residues. This CDR3 reads CATSPSGSIRAGELFF. In DNA form, the CDR3 reads TGTGCCACCAGCCCTAGCGGGAGTATTAGAGCCGGGGAGCTGTTTTTT.

The rearrangement uses TRBV5-1 and TRBJ2-5, with 9 positions matching TRBD1. The length of the CDR3 is 15 residues. The germline V gene has CDR1 SGHRS and CDR2 YFSETQ. The V gene end was trimmed by 1 base and the J gene end by 5 bases; junction bases not matched to a gene: 6. CDR3 protein: CASSLLQGAGETQYF. CDR3 DNA: TGCGCCAGCAGCTTGTTACAGGGGGCGGGGGAGACCCAGTACTTC. The variable domain in full, with the rest retrieved from reference TRBV5-1 and TRBJ2-5, is KAGVTQTPRYLIKTRGQQVTLSCSPISGHRSVSWYQQTPGQGLQFLFEYFSETQRNKGNFPGRFSGRQFSNSRSEMNVSTLELGDSALYLCASSLLQGAGETQYFGPGTRLLVL.

In this sample, this clone turned up once. The V and J genes are TRBV10-1 and TRBJ2-3; 10 positions agree with TRBD2. The CDR3 length is 16 residues. V lost 3 bases and J lost 1; bases outside the gene matches: 4. Germline V CDR1 and CDR2: WNHNN, SYGVQD (reference sequence). CDR3 DNA: TGCGCCAGCAGTGACGGTCTAGCGGGAGGCACAGATACGCAGTATTTT. Protein product: CASSDGLAGGTDTQYF.

The genes are TRBV11-2 and TRBJ1-3; a possible D gene is TRBD1 (6 bases). CDR1 and CDR2 from the germline V gene are SGHAT and FQNNGV. Trimming pared 7 bases from V and 0 bases from J, leaving 10 bases between. CDR3 length equals 14 residues. The CDR3 sequence is CASTMDSSGNTIYF. The CDR3 DNA sequence: TGTGCCAGCACCATGGACAGCTCTGGAAACACCATATATTTT.

CDR3 residues: CASSPGGEFQETQYF. The CDR3 nucleotides read TGTGCCAGCAGCCCAGGGGGCGAGTTTCAAGAGACCCAGTACTTC. The chain employs TRBV6-5 and TRBJ2-5, with TRBD1 matching 8 bases. The trim removed 6 bases at V and 2 bases at J, leaving 8 bases unmatched. Germline V gene data show CDR1 as MNHEY and CDR2 as SVGAGI. The CDR3 has 15 amino acids.

J is TRBJ1-2 and V is TRBV4-2; TRBD1 is a possible D gene (5 bases). From germline, CDR1 is LGHNA and CDR2 YNFKEQ. The CDR3 contains 14 residues. Trimming removed 0 bases from V and 8 bases from J, with 13 bases in between. DNA for the CDR3: TGTGCCAGCAGCCAAGATAAGTGGGGGGAAGGCTACACCTTC. This codes for CASSQDKWGEGYTF.

The chain recombines TRBV19 with TRBJ1-5, with 7 nucleotides matching TRBD1. CDR3 length equals 15 residues. Germline V gives CDR1 LNHDA, CDR2 SQIVND (reference sequence). Trimming took 3 bases from V and 5 from J; bases not matched to a gene: 7. CDR3 protein: CASSMGDSTYQPQHF. In DNA form, the CDR3 reads TGTGCCAGTAGTATGGGGGACAGTACATATCAGCCCCAGCATTTT.

The chain couples TRBV6-6 to TRBJ1-5; maybe TRBD1 (5 bases). CDR3 length equals 14 residues. CDR1 and CDR2 from the germline V gene are MNHNY and SVGAGI (reference sequence). The germline V and J ends were trimmed by 5 bases and 1 base, with 9 bases remaining between them. The CDR3 region is CASSAQGSNQPQHF. The DNA of the CDR3 is TGTGCCAGCAGTGCCCAGGGAAGCAATCAGCCCCAGCATTTT.

In this sample, this clone turned up a few times. The chain combines TRBV7-9 with TRBJ2-5; no firm D call. There are 12 residues in the CDR3. The ends were cut back, 7 bases at V and 2 bases at J, with 8 bases in the middle. Germline CDR1 and CDR2: SEHNR and FQNEAQ (reference sequence). The CDR3 bases are TGTGCCAGCATGGAGCCGCAAGAGACCCAGTACTTC. This encodes CASMEPQETQYF.

In its sample, this clone was seen a few times. The rearrangement joins TRBV5-4 to TRBJ2-1; a possible D gene is TRBD2 (6 bases). V dropped 9 bases and J dropped 5 bases, with 15 bases sitting between them. CDR1 and CDR2 from the germline V gene are SGHNT and YYREEE (reference sequence). The CDR3 runs to 13 residues. The CDR3 reads CAILGGRDNEQFF. DNA for the CDR3: TGTGCCATCTTGGGAGGCAGAGACAATGAGCAGTTCTTC.

The gene calls are TRBV5-1 and TRBJ2-5; tentatively, D is TRBD2 (6 bases). Per germline, CDR1 SGHRS and CDR2 YFSETQ. The CDR3 spans 15 residues. V was trimmed by 0 bases and J by 1 base, leaving 10 bases between them. The CDR3 region is CASSLGGDFQETQYF. The CDR3, as DNA: TGCGCCAGCAGCTTGGGGGGGGACTTCCAAGAGACCCAGTACTTC.

Worth noting for this clone: One junction end does not reproduce the germline sequence, and a read error may be involved. The genes are TRBV6-1 and TRBJ2-7; possibly TRBD2 for D (6 bases). The CDR3 totals 13 residues. CDR1 and CDR2 (germline): MNHNS, SASEGT. CDR3 coding DNA: TGTGACAGCAGGACTGGGACTTCCTACGAGCAGTACTTC. Residues: CDSRTGTSYEQYF.

The CDR3 here is CASSAGQGSNQPQHF. CDR3 DNA: TGTGCCAGCAGTGCAGGGCAGGGGAGCAATCAGCCCCAGCATTTT. This rearrangement joins TRBV6-1 to TRBJ1-5, with TRBD1 as a possible D gene (6 bases). Germline V CDR1 and CDR2: MNHNS, SASEGT. Trimming shortened V by 4 bases and J by 1 base, and 11 bases separated the two germline ends. This CDR3 has 15 amino acids.

V usage is TRBV18 and J usage is TRBJ2-6, with TRBD1 identical over 12 bases. The CDR3 consists of 17 residues. Germline CDR1 is KGHSH and CDR2 is LQKENI. The trim removed 3 bases at V and 4 bases at J, leaving 4 bases unmatched. CDR3 region: CASSPGQGASGANVLTF. Written as DNA, the CDR3 is TGTGCCAGCTCACCGGGACAGGGGGCGAGCGGGGCCAACGTCCTGACTTTC.

There are a few counts of this clone. The chain recombines TRBV6-1 with TRBJ1-5; D gene uncertain. Germline V gives CDR1 MNHNS, CDR2 SASEGT. The V and J ends lost 2 bases and 4 bases respectively, with 6 bases between them. The CDR3 covers 13 residues. Here the CDR3 reads CASSEIQNQPQHF. The CDR3 DNA reads TGTGCCAGCAGTGAAATCCAGAATCAGCCCCAGCATTTT.

CDR3 residues: CASSFAPGRWDYGYTF. The CDR3, as DNA: TGCGCCAGCAGCTTTGCGCCAGGCCGCTGGGACTATGGCTACACCTTC. The chain has TRBV5-1 and TRBJ1-2; D unclear. The CDR3 has 16 residues. Per the germline V gene, CDR1 is SGHRS and CDR2 is YFSETQ. V lost 2 bases and J lost 3, with 17 bases in between.

This clone was picked up one time. The CDR3, as DNA: TGTGCCAGCAGCTTGGGACTGGTCTCTGGAAACACCATATATTTT. It translates to CASSLGLVSGNTIYF. The chain uses TRBV5-5 and TRBJ1-3; no clear D. Germline CDR1 reads SGHKS; CDR2 reads YYEKEE (reference sequence). CDR3 length equals 15 residues. Trimming shortened V by 0 bases and J by 0 bases, and 7 bases separated the two germline ends. Using reference TRBV5-5 and TRBJ1-3 for the parts outside the CDR3, the full variable domain is DAGVTQSPTHLIKTRGQQVTLRCSPISGHKSVSWYQQVLGQGPQFIFQYYEKEERGRGNFPDRFSARQFPNYSSELNVNALLLGDSALYLCASSLGLVSGNTIYFGEGSWLTVV.

This chain uses TRBV12-5 with TRBJ1-1, with D perhaps matching TRBD1 (5 bases). This CDR3 has 12 residues. Germline CDR1 reads LGHNT; CDR2 reads FRNRAP. Between the trimmed V and J ends, which lost 5 bases and 11 bases, there was a span of 15 bases. CDR3 DNA sequence: TGTGCTAGTGGTGGCCCCCGGGGGTGGGCTTTCTTT. Amino acid sequence: CASGGPRGWAFF.

This clone has a handful of counts. This sequence joins TRBV6-6 and TRBJ2-7; 11 bases map to TRBD2. Germline CDR1 MNHNY, CDR2 SVGAGI (reference sequence). The CDR3 is 14 residues long. J gave up 4 bases and V 2 bases, and 1 base lay outside the gene matches. The DNA for the CDR3 is TGTGCCAGCAGTTACGGGACTAGCGGTTACGAGCAGTACTTC. It encodes CASSYGTSGYEQYF.

The genes are TRBV7-9 and TRBJ1-4, with 7 bases fitting TRBD1. The CDR3 has 15 residues. The germline V gene has CDR1 SEHNR and CDR2 FQNEAQ (reference sequence). The V segment lost 3 bases and the J segment 7 bases; nucleotides outside the gene matches: 8. The CDR3 DNA follows: TGTGCCAGCAGCTTCACAGGGGTTATGGTTGAAAAACTGTTTTTT. As protein: CASSFTGVMVEKLFF.

The rearrangement links TRBV29-1 to TRBJ2-1, with a weak D call TRBD2 (6 bases). V lost 1 base to trimming and J lost 3 bases, with 7 bases between them. The germline gives CDR1 SQVTM, CDR2 ANQGSEA. This CDR3 is built from 13 residues. The CDR3 region has the DNA TGCAGCGTTGAAGCGGGAGTCTACAATGAGCAGTTCTTC. It translates to CSVEAGVYNEQFF.

This chain joins TRBV5-1 and TRBJ2-2; TRBD2 agrees at 14 bases. This CDR3 comprises 17 residues. Germline V gene data show CDR1 as SGHRS and CDR2 as YFSETQ. The V gene end was trimmed by 4 bases and the J gene end by 7 bases; junction bases not matched to a gene: 9. CDR3: CASSGGTSGSGVGELFF. CDR3 sequence (DNA): TGCGCCAGCAGCGGGGGGACTAGCGGGAGTGGAGTCGGGGAGCTGTTTTTT.